One and the same sample provided the 21 T cell receptor beta chains below, sequenced in a study of T cell responses to AZD1222 COVID-19 vaccine. Here immunoSEQ multiplex PCR was the method, and the copy in TCRdb shows in-frame clones only, minus some. Here the sample spans 89,000 or so clones, around 90% being singletons. Sample: peripheral blood, taken on day 0 of AZD1222 vaccination. Receptor source: an adult in good health.

V usage is TRBV13 and J usage is TRBJ2-5; 7 bases match TRBD1. Germline CDR1 reads PRHDT; CDR2 reads FYEKMQ (reference sequence). This CDR3 region has 18 residues. The trim removed 5 bases at V and 5 bases at J, leaving 20 bases unmatched. CDR3 sequence reads: CASSDYGRQGPSGETQYF. Written as DNA, the CDR3 is TGTGCCAGCAGCGACTACGGAAGACAGGGCCCGTCTGGGGAGACCCAGTACTTC.

The rearrangement uses TRBV13 and TRBJ2-3; D unresolved. The CDR3 extends over 14 amino acids. Germline CDR1 is PRHDT and CDR2 is FYEKMQ (reference sequence). Deletions cut 1 base from V and 4 bases from J, with 9 bases between. The CDR3 DNA reads as TGTGCCAGCAGCTTAGTTGCTCGGTCAGATACGCAGTATTTT. Its protein is CASSLVARSDTQYF.

V is TRBV11-3 and J is TRBJ1-1; tentatively, D is TRBD1 (6 bases). The CDR3 sequence is 13 residues long. Per germline, CDR1 SGHNT and CDR2 YENEEA. V shed 8 bases and J shed 1 base, with 11 bases lying between them. CDR3 sequence reads: CASSEGGNTEAFF. The CDR3 DNA is TGTGCCAGCTCCGAGGGGGGGAACACTGAAGCTTTCTTT.

The chain couples TRBV12-3 or TRBV12-4 to TRBJ2-7, with D possibly being TRBD1 (5 bases). The CDR3 runs to 13 residues. The V end was cut by 7 bases, the J end by 1 base, with 11 bases between. DNA for the CDR3: TGTGCCAGCACCGGTCGACAGTCCTACGAGCAGTACTTC. Its protein product is CASTGRQSYEQYF.

This chain joins TRBV2 and TRBJ1-5, with a tentative D call TRBD1 (6 bases). CDR3 length: 14 residues. Trimming stripped 7 bases from V and 4 bases from J, with 14 bases between. Germline V gene sequence: CDR1 SNHLY, CDR2 FYNNEI. The CDR3 sequence is CASNNRAVNQPQHF. DNA for the CDR3: TGTGCCAGCAATAACAGGGCGGTGAATCAGCCCCAGCATTTT.

The rearrangement links TRBV7-3 to TRBJ2-3, with a weak D call TRBD2 (5 bases). The CDR3 is 16 amino acids. Trimming took 5 bases from V and 5 from J, leaving 20 bases between them. The germline V gene has CDR1 SGHTA and CDR2 FQGTGA. The CDR3 is CASSRRGRTEGDTQYF. CDR3 DNA: TGTGCCAGCAGCCGCCGCGGCAGGACTGAGGGAGATACGCAGTATTTT.

The chain has TRBV7-9 and TRBJ1-3, with a possible D match to TRBD1 (6 bases). CDR3 length: 14 amino acids. CDR1 and CDR2 (germline): SEHNR, FQNEAQ (reference sequence). V was shortened by 1 base and J by 3 bases, with 7 bases between the two germline ends. Written as DNA, the CDR3 is TGTGCCAGCAGCTTAGAGGACAGTGGAAACACCATATATTTT. The encoded protein is CASSLEDSGNTIYF.

In this sample, this clone turned up many times. The chain links TRBV5-1 to TRBJ2-2, with 8 bases lining up with TRBD1. Trimming took 4 bases from V and 2 from J; bases not matched to a gene: 4. The CDR3 has 15 amino acids. Germline CDR1 is SGHRS and CDR2 is YFSETQ. The CDR3 reads CASSPQGANTGELFF. The CDR3, as DNA: TGCGCCAGCAGCCCCCAGGGGGCAAACACCGGGGAGCTGTTTTTT.

V and J are TRBV6-1 and TRBJ2-4, with D perhaps TRBD1 or TRBD2 (5 bases each). This CDR3 contains 14 residues. Germline CDR1 MNHNS, CDR2 SASEGT. V was clipped by 3 bases and J by 2 bases, with 8 bases between them. This CDR3 is CASSERGTKNIQYF. The CDR3 DNA is TGTGCCAGCAGTGAGAGGGGAACCAAAAACATTCAGTACTTC.

This rearrangement joins TRBV27 to TRBJ1-2; tentative D call: TRBD1 (6 bases). The CDR3 has 14 amino acids. Trimming shortened V by 8 bases and J by 4 bases, and 17 bases separated the two germline ends. In germline, CDR1 is MNHEY, CDR2 SMNVEV (reference sequence). The CDR3 reads CASDKTGLVYGYTF. In DNA form, the CDR3 reads TGTGCCAGCGATAAAACAGGGTTAGTCTATGGCTACACCTTC.

The chain carries TRBV3-1 (or the pseudogene TRBV3-2) and TRBJ1-2; 7 nucleotides match TRBD1. J lost 3 bases, V lost 3 bases, and 1 base had no gene match. This CDR3 contains 13 residues. CDR1 is LGHDT and CDR2 is YNNKEL in the germline V gene (reference sequence). The CDR3 coding sequence is TGTGCCAGCAGCCATGGACAGGACTATGGCTACACCTTC. Protein sequence: CASSHGQDYGYTF.

This chain connects TRBV18 to TRBJ2-7, with 9 bases lining up with TRBD1. CDR3 length equals 14 residues. CDR1 and CDR2 (germline): KGHSH, LQKENI. Losses at the gene ends were 6 bases for V and 2 bases for J; bases not matched to a gene: 5. CDR3 coding DNA: TGTGCCAGCTCCCGGACAGGGGCAACCTACGAGCAGTACTTC. This codes for CASSRTGATYEQYF.

The chain links TRBV19 to TRBJ2-1, with unresolved D. CDR1 and CDR2 (germline): LNHDA, SQIVND (reference sequence). The CDR3 is 12 amino acids. V shed 3 bases and J shed 10 bases, with 10 bases lying between them. The CDR3 DNA sequence: TGTGCCAGTAGTATCTGGCAGTCGGAGCAGTTCTTC. It is translated as CASSIWQSEQFF.

The V and J genes are TRBV25-1 and TRBJ1-5, with TRBD1 as a possible D gene (5 bases). The CDR3 extends over 12 amino acids. Looked up from germline, CDR1 is MGHDK and CDR2 is SYGVNS. The V end was cut by 3 bases, the J end by 10 bases, with 10 bases between. The CDR3: CASSDGGEPQHF. The CDR3 DNA reads TGTGCCAGCAGTGATGGGGGAGAACCCCAGCATTTT. The variable domain in full, with the rest retrieved from reference TRBV25-1 and TRBJ1-5, is EADIYQTPRYLVIGTGKKITLECSQTMGHDKMYWYQQDPGMELHLIHYSYGVNSTEKGDLSSESTVSRIRTEHFPLTLESARPSHTSQYLCASSDGGEPQHFGDGTRLSIL.

This sequence joins TRBV7-2 and TRBJ1-2; unclear D gene. The V and J ends lost 3 bases and 2 bases respectively, with 4 bases between them. This CDR3 region has 12 residues. The V gene's germline CDR1 is SGHTA and CDR2 FQGNSA. Here the CDR3 reads CASSFQNYGYTF. CDR3 coding DNA: TGTGCCAGCAGCTTCCAAAACTATGGCTACACCTTC.

The chain has TRBV13 and TRBJ1-3, with a tentative D call TRBD1 (5 bases). The V end lost 4 bases, the J end lost 0 bases, and 7 bases lay between the germline ends. CDR1 and CDR2 (germline): PRHDT, FYEKMQ (reference sequence). This CDR3 has 14 amino acids. In DNA, the CDR3 is TGTGCCAGCAGCTCGAGGGGCTCTGGAAACACCATATATTTT. Protein: CASSSRGSGNTIYF.

The chain combines TRBV6-5 with TRBJ1-1, with a tentative D call TRBD1 (5 bases). Germline V gene data show CDR1 as MNHEY and CDR2 as SVGAGI. The CDR3 totals 16 residues. V gave up 0 bases and J gave up 4 bases, with 15 bases separating them. The CDR3 loop reads CASSYSGRGSGTEAFF. Written as DNA, the CDR3 is TGTGCCAGCAGTTACTCAGGGCGGGGCTCCGGCACTGAAGCTTTCTTT.

The rearrangement links TRBV29-1 to TRBJ1-1, with TRBD1 matching over 8 bases. The germline gives CDR1 SQVTM, CDR2 ANQGSEA. The V gene end was trimmed by 3 bases and the J gene end by 5 bases; junction bases not matched to a gene: 5. This CDR3 has 13 amino acids. CDR3 loop: CSVDRGRGTEAFF. CDR3 coding DNA: TGCAGCGTTGACAGGGGGCGAGGGACTGAAGCTTTCTTT.

The gene calls are TRBV11-3 and TRBJ1-1, with D unresolved. Between the trimmed V and J ends, which lost 3 bases and 4 bases, there was a span of 12 bases. CDR3 length: 14 residues. The germline gives CDR1 SGHNT, CDR2 YENEEA. The CDR3 sequence: CASSFSGEGTEAFF. The DNA of the CDR3 is TGTGCCAGCAGCTTCTCTGGAGAGGGCACTGAAGCTTTCTTT. Complete variable domain (other parts from reference TRBV11-3 and TRBJ1-1): EAGVVQSPRYKIIEKKQPVAFWCNPISGHNTLYWYLQNLGQGPELLIRYENEEAVDDSQLPKDRFSAERLKGVDSTLKIQPAELGDSAVYLCASSFSGEGTEAFFGQGTRLTVV.

Here the CDR3 reads CAGGQDGNQPQHF. The DNA of the CDR3 is TGTGCAGGGGGACAGGACGGCAATCAGCCCCAGCATTTT. The chain employs TRBV2 and TRBJ1-5; 8 bases line up with TRBD1. Germline CDR1 is SNHLY and CDR2 is FYNNEI. This CDR3 has 13 residues.

The chain has TRBV7-3 and TRBJ2-1, with TRBD2 identical over 8 bases. The CDR3 has 15 amino acids. V lost 2 bases, J lost 3 bases, and 3 bases stayed unmatched. Germline V gene lookup returns CDR1 SGHTA and CDR2 FQGTGA. The CDR3 is CASSLPRGGYNEQFF. In nucleotides, the CDR3 is TGTGCCAGCAGCTTACCCCGGGGGGGCTACAATGAGCAGTTCTTC.